Presented here are 27 T cell receptor beta chains from one specimen sequenced in a study of tumor-infiltrating lymphocytes in oesophageal squamous cell carcinoma. TCRdb reprocessed the PCR reads with MiXCR, giving one entry per CDR3 protein. The sample has 15,000 to 20,000 distinct CDR3 sequences; approximately 46% are singletons. The sample consisted of normal esophageal tissue next to the tumor. The receptors derive from a female donor with esophageal squamous cell carcinoma.

Notes on this clonotype: Likely a read error: the CDR3 ends without its conserved phenylalanine or tryptophan. The DNA is left out, because the CDR3 cannot be placed on it with certainty; the CDR3 is given as TCRdb lists it. This chain links TRBV14 with TRBJ2-3; the table's D gene call, TRBD2, was not cross checked with the DNA. Ends included, the CDR3 has 17 residues. CDR1 and CDR2 (germline): SGHDN, FVKESK. CDR3 sequence: CASSHWTSGSYEQYFGP.

This clonotype was recorded many times. The junction differs from germline at one of its ends, possibly a read error. The rearrangement links TRBV14 to TRBJ2-3, with 11 bases identical to TRBD2. This CDR3 has 12 residues. The germline V gene encodes CDR1 SGHDN and CDR2 FVKESK. The CDR3 bases are TGTGCCAGCAGCCGACTAGCGGGGCGACACGTATTT. It translates to CASSRLAGRHVF. The whole variable domain, filled in from reference TRBV14 and TRBJ2-3, reads EAGVTQFPSHSVIEKGQTVTLRCDPISGHDNLYWYRRVMGKEIKFLLHFVKESKQDESGMPNNRFLAERTGGTYSTLKVQPAELEDSGVYFCASSRLAGRHVFGPGTRLTVL.

This clonotype was found many times. This sequence joins TRBV6-5 and TRBJ2-7, with D possibly matching TRBD1 (5 bases). Germline-derived CDR1 and CDR2 are MNHEY and SVGAGI. This CDR3 comprises 16 residues. V gave up 0 bases and J gave up 4 bases, with 16 bases separating them. CDR3 sequence reads: CASSYSFSWGSYEQYF. The CDR3 DNA reads as TGTGCCAGCAGTTACTCCTTTTCTTGGGGCTCTTACGAGCAGTACTTC.

This clonotype was recorded many times. CDR3 amino acids: CASKGTGSYEQYF. The CDR3 DNA is TGTGCCAGTAAGGGGACAGGGAGCTACGAGCAGTACTTC. This chain links TRBV19 with TRBJ2-1, with 9 bases that match TRBD1. The assigned J gene may be wrong: the sequence end matches TRBJ2-7 better. The germline V gene has CDR1 LNHDA and CDR2 SQIVND (reference sequence). There are 13 residues in the CDR3.

This chain joins TRBV14 and TRBJ2-1; no clear D gene. Judging by the DNA end, TRBJ2-7 fits better; the J call may be wrong. This CDR3 region has 11 residues. The germline V gene has CDR1 SGHDN and CDR2 FVKESK. CDR3 protein: CASSQKNEQYF. CDR3 nucleotides: TGTGCCAGCAGCCAAAAGAACGAGCAGTACTTC.

With respect to this clonotype: Mismatch with germline at one junction end may stem from a read error. The chain uses TRBV7-6 and TRBJ2-2, with 12 bases aligning to TRBD2. CDR1 and CDR2 from the germline V gene are SGHVS and FNYEAQ. This CDR3 is 18 amino acids long. The chain's CDR3 is CASSLVLAGGPGTGELFF. CDR3 DNA sequence: TGTGCTAGCAGCTTAGTGCTAGCGGGAGGGCCTGGCACCGGGGAGCTGTTTTTT.

This rearrangement joins TRBV7-4 to TRBJ2-5, with D possibly being TRBD1 (5 bases). With the DNA end fitting TRBJ2-7 better, the J assignment may be wrong. This CDR3 spans 13 amino acids. Germline V CDR1 and CDR2: SGHVT, SQSDAQ. CDR3 nucleotide sequence: TGTGCCAGCAGCTTATCAGGGTCCTACGAGCAGTACTTC. Encoded protein: CASSLSGSYEQYF.

By its share, this clonotype is medium-sized. This CDR3 is CATQGTGADTEAFF. The CDR3 DNA reads as TGCGCCACCCAGGGGACAGGGGCAGACACTGAAGCTTTCTTT. The rearrangement uses TRBV10-2 and TRBJ1-1; TRBD1 matches at 10 bases. The V gene's germline CDR1 is WSHSY and CDR2 SAAADI. This CDR3 has 14 residues. The ends lost 10 bases at V and 3 bases at J; junction bases unmatched: 8.

The chain carries TRBV18 and TRBJ1-1, with D possibly matching TRBD1 (6 bases). The V end was cut by 1 base, the J end by 1 base, with 7 bases between. Germline V CDR1 and CDR2: KGHSH, LQKENI. The CDR3 consists of 14 residues. CDR3 region: CASSPRTANTEAFF. As DNA, the CDR3 is TGTGCCAGCTCACCACGGACAGCGAACACTGAAGCTTTCTTT.

Only a few counts were recorded for this clonotype. V usage is TRBV18 and J usage is TRBJ2-7; D may be TRBD1 or TRBD2 (5 bases each). With the DNA end fitting TRBJ2-1 better, the J assignment may be wrong. The CDR3 is made up of 15 amino acids. Per the germline V gene, CDR1 is KGHSH and CDR2 is LQKENI. The CDR3 DNA is TGTGCCAGCTCACCCCTTAAGGGGACCTTCAATGAGCAGTTCTTC. Its protein is CASSPLKGTFNEQFF.

The chain has TRBV11-2 and TRBJ2-6; TRBD1 is a possible D gene (6 bases). TRBJ2-7 matches the DNA end more closely, so the J call is doubtful. CDR1 and CDR2 from the germline V gene are SGHAT and FQNNGV. This CDR3 is built from 13 residues. The CDR3 loop reads CASSGQFVYEQYF. CDR3 DNA: TGTGCCAGCAGCGGACAGTTTGTCTACGAGCAGTACTTC.

Note on this clonotype: At one end the junction does not follow the germline gene, possibly because of a read error. The chain recombines TRBV7-2 with TRBJ2-7, with D possibly being TRBD2 (6 bases). Germline V lookup: CDR1 SGHTA, CDR2 FQGNSA. CDR3 length: 16 amino acids. The CDR3 loop reads CASSLSSGTGLREQYF. CDR3 in DNA: TGTGCCAGCAGCTTAAGTTCCGGGACGGGGCTACGGGAGCAATACTTC.

This chain joins TRBV7-3 and TRBJ2-7; 7 bases are shared with TRBD2. The tail of the sequence fits TRBJ2-1 better, so the J call may be wrong. Looked up from germline, CDR1 is SGHTA and CDR2 is FQGTGA. The CDR3 contains 15 residues. The CDR3 coding sequence is TGTGCCAGCAGCTTAGAGGGCGGGAGCTACAATGAGCAGTTCTTC. It translates to CASSLEGGSYNEQFF.

This clonotype was observed a single time. Because it lacks the conserved phenylalanine or tryptophan at the end, this CDR3 is likely a read error. The DNA is left out, because the CDR3 cannot be placed on it with certainty; the CDR3 is given as TCRdb lists it. The V gene is TRBV11-3, the J gene TRBJ2-7; the DNA was not used to check the table's D call, TRBD2. The CDR3 is 17 residues long, counting both termini. Looked up from germline, CDR1 is SGHNT and CDR2 is YENEEA. The CDR3 spells CASSRGRGLDYGYTFGS.

This clonotype was seen at least ten times. J is TRBJ1-1 and V is TRBV6-1; a weak D match, TRBD1 (6 bases). Germline V CDR1 and CDR2: MNHNS, SASEGT. The CDR3 has 14 residues. V was shortened by 5 bases and J by 1 base, with 11 bases between the two germline ends. CDR3: CASSWDTSNTEAFF. The DNA of the CDR3 is TGTGCCAGCAGTTGGGACACATCGAACACTGAAGCTTTCTTT.

The V call is TRBV7-6, the J call TRBJ2-2; possible D gene TRBD2, 5 bases. Germline V gene data show CDR1 as SGHVS and CDR2 as FNYEAQ. This CDR3 comprises 13 residues. V was cut by 5 bases and J by 5 bases, with 9 bases left in between. For the CDR3, the DNA is TGTGCCAGCAGCCCGACGGGAACCGGGGAGCTGTTTTTT. Translation: CASSPTGTGELFF.

Worth noting for this clonotype: The junction differs from germline at one of its ends, possibly a read error. J is TRBJ2-1 and V is TRBV12-3 or TRBV12-4; TRBD1 agrees at 8 bases. CDR3 size: 16 residues. The CDR3 reads CASSLRGLSNTGELYF. Here the CDR3 DNA reads TGTGCCAGCAGCCTCAGGGGGCTCTCGAACACCGGGGAGCTGTACTTC.

With regard to this clonotype: This may arise from a read error, as a much more abundant clone is one base away. V usage is TRBV18 and J usage is TRBJ2-3; D is undetermined. The J call may be faulty, since TRBJ2-7 better matches the DNA end. The germline CDR1 and CDR2 sequences are KGHSH and LQKENI. There are 14 residues in the CDR3. The CDR3 is CASSPPSDYYEQYF. Here the CDR3 DNA reads TGTGCCAGCTCACCGCCGTCAGATTACTACGAGCAGTACTTC.

This clonotype was detected once. The chain is built from TRBV7-2 and TRBJ2-3, with D perhaps TRBD1 (6 bases). The DNA end lines up better with TRBJ2-7; the J call may be wrong. Germline CDR1 reads SGHTA; CDR2 reads FQGNSA. The CDR3 is made up of 15 amino acids. The CDR3 sequence is CASKSTNTRGNEQYF. CDR3 nucleotides: TGTGCCAGCAAAAGCACAAATACCAGGGGCAATGAGCAGTACTTC.

The genes are TRBV7-8 and TRBJ2-3, with D possibly being TRBD1 (6 bases). The J call may be wrong; the DNA end is better matched by TRBJ1-1. Germline CDR1 is SGHVS and CDR2 is FQNEAQ. The CDR3 sequence is 12 residues long. The chain's CDR3 is CASSQSGTEAFF. Written as DNA, the CDR3 is TGTGCCAGCAGCCAATCCGGGACAGAAGCTTTCTTT.

This clonotype was seen once. The chain has TRBV7-6 and TRBJ1-4; D possibly corresponds to TRBD1 (6 bases). Germline CDR1 reads SGHVS; CDR2 reads FNYEAQ. CDR3 length equals 14 residues. V was clipped by 2 bases and J by 8 bases, with 12 bases between them. CDR3 in amino acids: CASSLLQGGEKLFF. The CDR3 region has the DNA TGTGCCAGCAGCTTACTACAGGGAGGGGAAAAACTGTTTTTT.

This chain connects TRBV28 to TRBJ2-1; 11 nucleotides line up with TRBD2. V shed 4 bases and J 9 bases; nucleotides not matched to a gene: 2. The CDR3 runs 13 residues. Looked up from germline, CDR1 is MDHEN and CDR2 is SYDVKM. CDR3 loop: CASSWGTSGEQFF. The CDR3, as DNA: TGTGCCAGCAGTTGGGGGACTAGCGGTGAGCAGTTCTTC.

This clonotype was seen just once. The chain employs TRBV10-3 and TRBJ2-5; TRBD1 matches 9 bases. The CDR3 extends over 17 amino acids. In germline, CDR1 is ENHRY, CDR2 SYGVKD. V gave up 4 bases and J gave up 3 bases; unmatched junction bases: 12. The CDR3 spells CAISVSQGAGLKETQYF. CDR3 DNA sequence: TGTGCCATCAGTGTTTCACAGGGGGCAGGGTTAAAAGAGACCCAGTACTTC.

The J gene is TRBJ2-1, the V gene TRBV6-4, with D hard to call. Trimming removed 5 bases from V and 0 bases from J, with 8 bases in between. Germline lookup yields CDR1 MRHNA and CDR2 SNTAGT. The CDR3 totals 14 residues. CDR3 loop: CASSWSSSYNEQFF. The CDR3 DNA reads as TGTGCCAGCAGTTGGTCCAGCTCCTACAATGAGCAGTTCTTC.

This clonotype has at least ten counts. The V and J genes are TRBV6-1 and TRBJ1-5; D remains unclear. Germline values: CDR1 MNHNS, CDR2 SASEGT. V was trimmed by 2 bases and J by 7 bases, leaving 9 bases between them. There are 13 residues in the CDR3. The CDR3 nucleotides are TGTGCCAGCAGTGAAACGAGGAACCAGCCCCAGCATTTT. Residues: CASSETRNQPQHF.

This clonotype was picked up a small number of times. The chain employs TRBV7-6 and TRBJ2-7; D may be TRBD1 (5 bases). CDR3 length: 12 amino acids. V shed 6 bases and J shed 6 bases, with 12 bases lying between them. CDR1 SGHVS and CDR2 FNYEAQ come from the germline V gene. Here the CDR3 DNA reads TGTGCCAGCAGTCTTAGGGGTGCCGAGCAGTACTTC. Translated, it gives CASSLRGAEQYF. Full variable domain (outside the CDR3, taken from reference TRBV7-6 and TRBJ2-7): GAGVSQSPRYKVTKRGQDVALRCDPISGHVSLYWYRQALGQGPEFLTYFNYEAQQDKSGLPNDRFSAERPEGSISTLTIQRTEQRDSAMYRCASSLRGAEQYFGPGTRLTVT.

This clonotype was recorded a few times. The rearrangement links TRBV7-3 to TRBJ2-1; 11 bases are a match to TRBD1. The CDR3 is 15 amino acids. The V gene's germline CDR1 is SGHTA and CDR2 FQGTGA. Trimming at V came to 5 bases and at J to 9 bases, leaving 9 bases not matched to a gene. In nucleotides, the CDR3 is TGTGCCAGCAGCGCCGGACAGGGGGCGATCTCTGAGCAGTTCTTC. Its translation is CASSAGQGAISEQFF.